This T cell receptor (beta chain) was observed in a study of OX40 agonist ivuxolimab in advanced cancers. For the study at large: An agonistic anti-OX40 (CD134) antibody, ivuxolimab, was used to treat the patients. Patients were around 83% male with ages roughly 20 to 85, mean approximately 62.

Autoimmune disease history or systemic immunosuppression meant exclusion. Some clones are missing from TCRdb's copy, which holds only in-frame ones; the method was immunoSEQ multiplex PCR. The data contain about 73,000 clones, roughly 90% of them singletons. This receptor was identified in an adult with an advanced solid tumor such as melanoma, head and neck, liver or kidney cancer. This sample comprised CD4+ or CD8+ T cells sorted from blood, obtained in a trial of the OX40 agonist ivuxolimab.

CDR3 residues: CASSQALGQNYGYTF. The CDR3 coding sequence is TGTGCCAGCAGCCAAGCGTTAGGACAGAACTATGGCTACACCTTC. This chain links TRBV4-2 with TRBJ1-2, with D possibly matching TRBD1 (6 bases). There are 15 residues in the CDR3. Trimming stripped 1 base from V and 2 bases from J, with 11 bases between. Per germline, CDR1 LGHNA and CDR2 YNFKEQ.